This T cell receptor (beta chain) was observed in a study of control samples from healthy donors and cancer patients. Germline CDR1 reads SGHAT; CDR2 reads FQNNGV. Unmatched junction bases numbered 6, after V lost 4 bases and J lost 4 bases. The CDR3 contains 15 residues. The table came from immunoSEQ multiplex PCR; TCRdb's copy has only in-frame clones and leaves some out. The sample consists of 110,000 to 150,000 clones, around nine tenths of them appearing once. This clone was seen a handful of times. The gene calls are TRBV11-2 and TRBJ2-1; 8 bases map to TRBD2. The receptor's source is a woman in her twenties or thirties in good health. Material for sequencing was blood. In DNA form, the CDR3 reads TGTGCCAGCAGCTCGCGACTAGCGAGTTACAATGAGCAGTTCTTC. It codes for CASSSRLASYNEQFF. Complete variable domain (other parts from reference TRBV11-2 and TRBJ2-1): EAGVAQSPRYKIIEKRQSVAFWCNPISGHATLYWYQQILGQGPKLLIQFQNNGVVDDSQLPKDRFSAERLKGVDSTLKIQPAKLEDSAVYLCASSSRLASYNEQFFGPGTRLTVL.